The subject of this entry is one TCR beta chain. The antigen is not known. These data originate in a study of molecular identifiers for immune sequencing clone quantification. The bulk TCR libraries were made with methods described before and with listed TCR primers. MiXCR, run by TCRdb on the PCR reads, gives a single entry per CDR3 protein. Found here are some 590,000 distinct CDR3 sequences, 25% of them singletons; the top ten hold 0.7% to 0.95%. Study findings and constraints: Clones of above 20 RNA copies carried over 99% of effector molecules; in naive cells they carried under 1%.

Naive CD8 libraries came from about 19,000 to 1,100,000 sorted cells with 10%, 30% or 50% RNA. This CDR3 spans 15 amino acids. Trimming pared 2 bases from V and 1 base from J, leaving 12 bases between. Germline values: CDR1 MGHRA, CDR2 YSYEKL. The sequence derives from a human donor in good health. Some libraries in this study had Jurkat cell RNA spiked in. This chain connects TRBV4-1 to TRBJ2-7; D unresolved. What was sequenced was naive CD8+ T cells from blood, with Jurkat cell RNA spiked in. Subset indicated: FACS-sorted CD8+CD4-CCR7+CD45RA+ naive T cells. CDR3 loop: CASSQSTSRSYEQYF. As DNA, the CDR3 is TGCGCCAGCAGCCAATCAACCTCCCGATCCTACGAGCAGTACTTC.